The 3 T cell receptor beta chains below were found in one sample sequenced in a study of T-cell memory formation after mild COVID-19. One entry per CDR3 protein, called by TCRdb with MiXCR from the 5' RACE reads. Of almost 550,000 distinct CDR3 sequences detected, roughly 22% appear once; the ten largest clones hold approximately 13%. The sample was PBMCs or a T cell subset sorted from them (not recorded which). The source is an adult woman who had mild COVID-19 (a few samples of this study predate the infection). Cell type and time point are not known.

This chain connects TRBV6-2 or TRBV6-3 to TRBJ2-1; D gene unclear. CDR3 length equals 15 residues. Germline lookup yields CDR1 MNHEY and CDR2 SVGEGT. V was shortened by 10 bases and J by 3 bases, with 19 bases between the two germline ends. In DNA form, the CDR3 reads TGTGCCACCCAACGGGTGCACGGGTACTACAATGAGCAGTTCTTC. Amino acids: CATQRVHGYYNEQFF.

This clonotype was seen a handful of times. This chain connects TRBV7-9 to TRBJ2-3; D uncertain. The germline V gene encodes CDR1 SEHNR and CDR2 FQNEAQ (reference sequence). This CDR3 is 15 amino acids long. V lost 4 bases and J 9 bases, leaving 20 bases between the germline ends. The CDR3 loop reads CASSSPELELGTQYF. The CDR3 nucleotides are TGTGCCAGCAGCTCTCCGGAGTTAGAGTTGGGGACGCAGTATTTT.

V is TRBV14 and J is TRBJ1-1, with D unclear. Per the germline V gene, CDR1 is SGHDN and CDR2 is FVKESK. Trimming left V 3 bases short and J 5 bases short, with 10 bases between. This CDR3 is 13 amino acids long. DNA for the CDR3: TGTGCCAGCAGCCAGCACCTGGGAACTGAAGCTTTCTTT. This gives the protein CASSQHLGTEAFF. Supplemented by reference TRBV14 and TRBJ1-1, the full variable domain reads EAGVTQFPSHSVIEKGQTVTLRCDPISGHDNLYWYRRVMGKEIKFLLHFVKESKQDESGMPNNRFLAERTGGTYSTLKVQPAELEDSGVYFCASSQHLGTEAFFGQGTRLTVV.